The 10 T cell receptor beta chains listed next were all sequenced from one sample in a study of T cell repertoires in cytomegalovirus infection (dated by TCRdb to between 2018 and 2020). The instrument given in TCRdb is Illumina HiSeq 1500. The raw public data were reprocessed by TCRdb itself: fastp quality trimming at Q25, MiXCR clonotype calling, in-frame beta chains only. Here each entry gathers all rows of one CDR3 protein and keeps the most common genes and DNA. This sample is represented by around 900,000 distinct CDR3 sequences; about 33% of them were singletons. The top ten constitute around 15% of the sample. The treatment or condition tag for this specimen amounts to: in vitro stimulation with specific CMV peptide epitopes to enrich CMV-specific T cells. Their recognized antigens are unknown. This specimen consisted of cultured CD8+ T cells from PBMCs, obtained from culture after CMV antigen stimulation. Receptors originate from a human donor in good health (CMV status not recorded). Some clones in this sample may be carry-over from other donors' samples.

A few counts support this clonotype. This chain links TRBV4-2 with TRBJ2-1; 9 bases fit TRBD1. V gave up 6 bases and J gave up 8 bases; unmatched junction bases: 11. The CDR3 sequence is 15 residues long. Germline V lookup: CDR1 LGHNA, CDR2 YNFKEQ. CDR3 sequence: CASREEDRGLYEQFF. The CDR3 DNA reads TGTGCCAGCAGGGAAGAGGACAGGGGTTTGTATGAGCAGTTCTTC.

This clonotype was recorded many times. With a much larger clone just one base away, this may be a read error. The chain links TRBV7-9 to TRBJ1-2; D is uncertain. CDR1 SEHNR and CDR2 FQNEAQ come from the germline V gene (reference sequence). The CDR3 has 12 amino acids. V lost 1 base, J lost 2 bases, and 2 bases lay in between. CDR3 sequence reads: CASSLENYGYTF. The CDR3 nucleotides read TGTGCCAGCAGCTTAGAGAACTATGGCTACACCTTC.

The chain has TRBV7-2 and TRBJ2-3; unclear D gene. The CDR3 is made up of 15 amino acids. Trimming pared 5 bases from V and 4 bases from J, leaving 16 bases between. The V gene's germline CDR1 is SGHTA and CDR2 FQGNSA. The CDR3 nucleotides are TGTGCCAGCAGCCTCCGACGCCGGGTCTCAGATACGCAGTATTTT. It encodes CASSLRRRVSDTQYF.

The chain carries TRBV7-9 and TRBJ2-7; the match to TRBD1 covers 8 bases. The junction had 5 bases not matched to a gene; V was cut back by 5 bases and J by 2 bases. The CDR3 has 14 amino acids. Germline V lookup: CDR1 SEHNR, CDR2 FQNEAQ (reference sequence). DNA for the CDR3: TGTGCCAGCAGCCAACGGGACAGGCCCTACGAGCAGTACTTC. This translates into CASSQRDRPYEQYF.

V is TRBV28 and J is TRBJ2-2, with D perhaps TRBD1 (6 bases). The CDR3 has 15 amino acids. The germline CDR1 and CDR2 sequences are MDHEN and SYDVKM. Trimming removed 2 bases at V and 4 bases at J, with 11 bases between. The CDR3 DNA sequence: TGTGCCAGCAGTTTACAGGGGACCGGCACCGGGGAGCTGTTTTTT. Encoded protein: CASSLQGTGTGELFF.

The chain uses TRBV12-3 or TRBV12-4 and TRBJ2-7; D unresolved. The length of the CDR3 is 12 residues. Trimming cost V 6 bases and J 2 bases, with 8 bases left between them. Written as DNA, the CDR3 is TGTGCCAGCAGCCGGAACCCCTACGAGCAGTACTTC. As protein: CASSRNPYEQYF.

This clonotype has just a few counts. This chain links TRBV5-4 with TRBJ2-7; a possible D gene is TRBD1 (6 bases). The CDR3 extends over 14 amino acids. Germline V CDR1 and CDR2: SGHNT, YYREEE (reference sequence). Trimming took 7 bases from V and 2 from J, leaving 16 bases between them. The CDR3 DNA follows: TGTGCCAGCCAAGCCAGGGGCGACCCCTACGAGCAGTACGTC. Its protein product is CASQARGDPYEQYV.

The CDR3 spells CASSSIPPTSSLGNEQFF. CDR3 nucleotides: TGTGCCAGCAGCTCCATTCCCCCGACTAGCTCCCTGGGCAATGAGCAGTTCTTC. The chain is built from TRBV7-8 and TRBJ2-1, with 7 bases that match TRBD2. The length of the CDR3 is 18 residues. Germline assignment: CDR1 SGHVS and CDR2 FQNEAQ. The V segment lost 4 bases and the J segment 6 bases; nucleotides outside the gene matches: 18.

The chain couples TRBV20-1 to TRBJ2-5, with 7 nucleotides matching TRBD2. After removal of 0 bases from V and 5 bases from J, the junction contained 12 bases not matched to a gene. This CDR3 has 16 residues. Germline loops: CDR1 DFQATT, CDR2 SNEGSKA (reference sequence). CDR3 sequence (DNA): TGCAGTGCTAGAGATCTCCGGGCGGGGGAAGTGGAGACCCAGTACTTC. Its translation: CSARDLRAGEVETQYF.

The CDR3 protein is CASSPLAGGPKDTQYF. In DNA form, the CDR3 reads TGTGCCAGCAGCCCCCTAGCGGGGGGGCCTAAGGATACGCAGTATTTT. V and J are TRBV7-9 and TRBJ2-3, with TRBD2 matching over 12 bases. The trim removed 5 bases at V and 6 bases at J, leaving 9 bases unmatched. There are 16 residues in the CDR3. Looked up from germline, CDR1 is SEHNR and CDR2 is FQNEAQ (reference sequence).